This entry describes one TCR beta chain. Antigen specificity is unknown. The record originates from a study of blood T cells in healthy people across ages. A sample-barcoded 5' primer and a J-beta primer mix were used in a second PCR of roughly 6 to 11 cycles. MiXCR, run by TCRdb on the 5' RACE reads, gives a single entry per CDR3 protein. Among approximately 880,000 distinct CDR3 sequences listed, approximately 49% were seen once. This CDR3 has 17 residues. V gave up 5 bases and J gave up 3 bases; unmatched junction bases: 12. Germline-derived CDR1 and CDR2 are SGHAT and FQDESV (reference sequence). Study-level findings and limits: From one million sequenced T cells, diversity estimates were lower bounds. Roughly linear age-related decline in beta diversity appeared, significant by age around 38.

This TCR came from a man aged 25 to 45 in good health. The chain links TRBV11-1 to TRBJ2-1, with 8 nucleotides matching TRBD1. The sample taken for sequencing was blood. The chain's CDR3 is CASSPQGAWVDYNEQFF. CDR3 nucleotide sequence: TGTGCCAGCAGCCCCCAGGGGGCGTGGGTCGACTACAATGAGCAGTTCTTC.